The clone carrying this T cell receptor beta chain was counted a few times. Its antigen remains unidentified. These data originate in a study of vaccination effects on CD4 cells after COVID-19. Profiling relied on immunoSEQ multiplex PCR, and the TCRdb table lists in-frame clones only, not all of them. The sample holds 65,000 or so clones, around 69% seen once. Peptide-pool stimulation followed by sequencing identified expanded antigen-specific CD4+ clonotypes in the ViraFEST assay. Cultured cells yielded isolated CD4+ T cells after 10 days. Nucleocapsid antibodies stayed negative before and after vaccination, showing no earlier SARS-CoV-2 infection. J was trimmed by 7 bases and V by 2 bases; bases with no gene match: 7. CDR1 KGHSH and CDR2 LQKENI come from the germline V gene. The CDR3 runs 16 residues.

The V and J genes are TRBV18 and TRBJ1-6; 8 bases agree with TRBD1. The receptor was derived from a human donor who received a COVID-19 vaccine. The source material was CD4+ T cells from PBMCs cultured with HCoV-NL63 spike peptides, sampled before COVID-19 vaccination. DNA for the CDR3: TGTGCCAGCTCACCAGTGGACAGGGCCCTAAATTCACCCCTCCACTTT. Encoded protein: CASSPVDRALNSPLHF.